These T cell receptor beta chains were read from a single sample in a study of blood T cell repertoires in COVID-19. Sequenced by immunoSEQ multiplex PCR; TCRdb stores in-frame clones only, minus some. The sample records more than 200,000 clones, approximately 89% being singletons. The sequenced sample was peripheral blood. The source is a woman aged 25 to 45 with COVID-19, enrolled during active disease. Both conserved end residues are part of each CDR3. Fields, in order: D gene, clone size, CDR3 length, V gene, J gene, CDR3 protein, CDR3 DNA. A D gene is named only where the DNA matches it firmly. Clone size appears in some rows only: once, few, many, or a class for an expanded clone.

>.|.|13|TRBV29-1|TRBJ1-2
CSVLQELPYGYTF
TGCAGCGTGCTACAGGAATTACCCTATGGCTACACCTTC
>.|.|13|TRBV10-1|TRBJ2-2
CASSGLNTGELFF
TGCGCCAGCAGCGGACTGAACACCGGGGAGCTGTTTTTT
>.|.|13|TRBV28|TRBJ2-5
CASSQTGTETQYF
TGTGCCAGCAGTCAAACAGGTACAGAGACCCAGTACTTC
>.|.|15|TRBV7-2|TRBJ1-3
CASSLGGIGGNTIYF
TGTGCCAGCAGCTTAGGGGGCATTGGGGGAAACACCATATATTTT
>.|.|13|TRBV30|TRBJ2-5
CAWSASREETQYF
TGTGCCTGGAGTGCGTCTAGAGAAGAGACCCAGTACTTC
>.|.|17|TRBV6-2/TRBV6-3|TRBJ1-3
CASNPPGGVGSGNTIYF
TGTGCCAGCAACCCGCCCGGCGGAGTAGGTTCTGGAAACACCATATATTTT
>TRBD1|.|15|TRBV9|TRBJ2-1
CASSVAGTGYNEQFF
TGTGCCAGCAGCGTAGCAGGGACAGGGTACAATGAGCAGTTCTTC
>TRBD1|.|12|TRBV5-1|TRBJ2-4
CASSLEGGSRYF
TGCGCCAGCAGCTTGGAAGGGGGCTCGCGGTACTTC
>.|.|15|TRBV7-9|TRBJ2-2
CASRPQRGNTGELFF
TGTGCCAGCCGACCTCAGCGTGGGAACACCGGGGAGCTGTTTTTT
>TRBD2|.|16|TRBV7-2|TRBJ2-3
CASSLLGLASADTQYF
TGTGCCAGCAGCTTGTTGGGACTAGCATCGGCAGATACGCAGTATTTT
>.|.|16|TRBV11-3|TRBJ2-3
CASSWSSGISTDTQYF
TGTGCCAGCAGCTGGAGTAGCGGTATAAGCACAGATACGCAGTATTTT
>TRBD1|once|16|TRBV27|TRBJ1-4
CASRRSPGQGGEKLFF
TGTGCCAGCAGGAGGAGTCCGGGACAGGGGGGCGAAAAACTGTTTTTT
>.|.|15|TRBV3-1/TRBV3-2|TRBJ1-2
CASSQDPRVVYGYTF
TGTGCCAGCAGCCAAGATCCCAGGGTCGTCTATGGCTACACCTTC
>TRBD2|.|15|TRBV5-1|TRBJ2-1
CASSLAGRQYNEQFF
TGCGCCAGCAGCTTGGCCGGGAGGCAGTACAATGAGCAGTTCTTC
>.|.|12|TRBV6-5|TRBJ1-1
CASSYGGPEAFF
TGTGCCAGCAGTTACGGGGGCCCTGAAGCTTTCTTT
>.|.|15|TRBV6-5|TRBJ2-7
CASSYSGFRTYEQYF
TGTGCCAGCAGTTACTCCGGGTTTCGAACCTACGAGCAGTACTTC
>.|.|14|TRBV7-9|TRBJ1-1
CASSLAGTGSEAFF
TGTGCCAGCAGCTTAGCGGGAACAGGCTCTGAAGCTTTCTTT
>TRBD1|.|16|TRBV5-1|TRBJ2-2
CASSPEGTGVDEELFF
TGCGCCAGCAGCCCCGAAGGGACAGGGGTAGATGAGGAGCTGTTTTTT
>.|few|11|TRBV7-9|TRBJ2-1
CASSPYNEQFF
TGTGCCAGCAGCCCTTACAATGAGCAGTTCTTC
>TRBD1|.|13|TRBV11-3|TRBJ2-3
CASSRQGANTQYF
TGTGCCAGCAGTCGACAGGGGGCTAATACGCAGTATTTT